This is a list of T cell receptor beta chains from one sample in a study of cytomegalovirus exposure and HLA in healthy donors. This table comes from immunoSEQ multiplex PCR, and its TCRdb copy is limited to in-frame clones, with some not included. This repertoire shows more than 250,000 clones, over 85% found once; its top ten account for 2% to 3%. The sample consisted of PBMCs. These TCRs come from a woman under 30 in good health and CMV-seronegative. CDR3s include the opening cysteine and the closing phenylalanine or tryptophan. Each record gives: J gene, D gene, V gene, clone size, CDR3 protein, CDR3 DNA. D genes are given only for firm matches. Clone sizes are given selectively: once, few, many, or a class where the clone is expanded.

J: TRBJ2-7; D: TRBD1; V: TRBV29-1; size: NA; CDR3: CSVATGNHYEQYF; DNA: TGCAGCGTCGCGACAGGGAACCACTACGAGCAGTACTTC
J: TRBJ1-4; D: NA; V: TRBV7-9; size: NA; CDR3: CASSPLLAGDEKLFF; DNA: TGTGCCAGCAGCCCGCTCCTGGCAGGGGATGAAAAACTGTTTTTT
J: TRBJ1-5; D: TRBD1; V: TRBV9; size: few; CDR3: CASSAGDRAQPQHF; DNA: TGTGCCAGCAGCGCAGGGGACAGGGCCCAGCCCCAGCATTTT
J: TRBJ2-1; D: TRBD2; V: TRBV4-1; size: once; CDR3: CASSQGMGASGGANEQFF; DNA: TGCGCCAGCAGCCAAGGGATGGGAGCTAGCGGGGGGGCAAATGAGCAGTTCTTC
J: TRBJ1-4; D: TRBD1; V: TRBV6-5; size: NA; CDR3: CASSYRQGDNEKLFF; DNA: TGTGCCAGCAGTTACCGTCAGGGGGATAATGAAAAACTGTTTTTT
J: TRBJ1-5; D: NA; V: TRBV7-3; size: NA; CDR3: CASRSPPGQVNQPQHF; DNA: TGTGCCAGCAGGTCCCCCCCGGGACAAGTCAATCAGCCCCAGCATTTT
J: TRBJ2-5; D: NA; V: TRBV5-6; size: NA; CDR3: CASGQLETQYF; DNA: TGTGCCAGCGGACAGTTGGAGACCCAGTACTTC
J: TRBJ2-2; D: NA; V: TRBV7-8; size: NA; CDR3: CASSLAWVDFLTGELFF; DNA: TGTGCCAGCAGCTTAGCGTGGGTGGACTTCCTCACCGGGGAGCTGTTTTTT
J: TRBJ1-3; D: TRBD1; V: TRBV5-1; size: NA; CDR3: CASSLQPYGTGSGNTIYF; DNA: TGCGCCAGCAGCTTGCAACCGTACGGGACAGGGTCTGGAAACACCATATATTTT
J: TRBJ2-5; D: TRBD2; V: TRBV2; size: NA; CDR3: CASRERLAGEETQYF; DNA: TGTGCCAGCAGGGAGAGACTAGCGGGGGAAGAGACCCAGTACTTC
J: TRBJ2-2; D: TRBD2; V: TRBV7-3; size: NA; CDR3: CASSDTSGGSNTGELFF; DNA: TGTGCCAGCAGCGATACTAGCGGGGGTTCGAACACCGGGGAGCTGTTTTTT
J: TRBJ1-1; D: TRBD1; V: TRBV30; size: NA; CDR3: CAWSMGQGARAFF; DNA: TGTGCCTGGAGTATGGGACAGGGGGCGAGGGCTTTCTTT
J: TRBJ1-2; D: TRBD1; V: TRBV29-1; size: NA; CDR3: CSVPGQGMGPNYGYTF; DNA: TGCAGCGTCCCGGGACAGGGGATGGGACCTAACTATGGCTACACCTTC
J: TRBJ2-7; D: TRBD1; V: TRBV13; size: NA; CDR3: CASSLTGAHLYEQYF; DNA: TGTGCCAGCAGCTTAACAGGGGCCCACCTCTACGAGCAGTACTTC
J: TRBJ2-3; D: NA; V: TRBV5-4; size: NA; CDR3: CASSLGELAYQDTQYF; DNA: TGTGCCAGCAGCTTAGGGGAACTAGCTTATCAAGATACGCAGTATTTT
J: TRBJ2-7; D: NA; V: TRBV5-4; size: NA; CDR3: CASSSGGTVAYEQYF; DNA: TGTGCCAGCAGCTCGGGGGGGACAGTAGCTTACGAGCAGTACTTC
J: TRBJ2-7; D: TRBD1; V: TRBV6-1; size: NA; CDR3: CASIIGTGDHEQYF; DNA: TGTGCCAGCATTATAGGGACAGGGGATCACGAGCAGTACTTC
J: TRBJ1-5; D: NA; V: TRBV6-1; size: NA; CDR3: CASSEAARNQPQHF; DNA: TGTGCCAGCAGCGAAGCAGCTCGCAATCAGCCCCAGCATTTT
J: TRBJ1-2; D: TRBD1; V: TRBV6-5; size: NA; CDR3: CASSYRDRGNYGYTF; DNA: TGTGCCAGCAGTTACAGGGACAGGGGAAACTATGGCTACACCTTC
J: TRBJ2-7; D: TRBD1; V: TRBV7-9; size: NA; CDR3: CASSLGDRAMDEQYF; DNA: TGTGCCAGCAGCTTAGGGGACAGGGCCATGGACGAGCAGTACTTC
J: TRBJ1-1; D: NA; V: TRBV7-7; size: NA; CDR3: CASSRNMNTEAFF; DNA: TGTGCCAGCAGCCGCAACATGAACACTGAAGCTTTCTTT
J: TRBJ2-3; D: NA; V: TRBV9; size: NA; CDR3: CASSAGQSNLQDTQYF; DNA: TGTGCCAGCAGCGCTGGACAGTCGAATTTGCAAGATACGCAGTATTTT
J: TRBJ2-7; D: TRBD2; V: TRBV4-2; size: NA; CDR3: CASSLSSGGSYEQYF; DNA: TGTGCCAGCAGCCTTTCTAGCGGGGGTTCCTACGAGCAGTACTTC
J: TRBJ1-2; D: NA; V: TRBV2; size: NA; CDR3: CASSAGNFYGYTF; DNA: TGTGCCAGCAGTGCAGGGAACTTCTATGGCTACACCTTC
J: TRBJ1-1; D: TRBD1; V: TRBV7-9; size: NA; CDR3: CASSSTGGVGTEAFF; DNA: TGTGCCAGCAGCTCGACAGGGGGCGTAGGCACTGAAGCTTTCTTT
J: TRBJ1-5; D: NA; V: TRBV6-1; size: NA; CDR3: CASMFRVENQPQHF; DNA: TGTGCCAGCATGTTTAGAGTTGAGAATCAGCCCCAGCATTTT
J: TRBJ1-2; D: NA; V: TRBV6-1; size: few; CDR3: CAIPTEGYTF; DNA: TGTGCCATTCCGACTGAGGGCTACACCTTC
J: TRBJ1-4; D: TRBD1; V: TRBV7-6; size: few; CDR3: CASSAIWGTDYEKLFF; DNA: TGTGCCAGCAGCGCCATTTGGGGGACAGACTATGAAAAACTGTTTTTT
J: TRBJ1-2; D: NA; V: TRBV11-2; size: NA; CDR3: CASSFHRQSIKSPYGYTF; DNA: TGTGCCAGCAGCTTCCATCGACAGTCTATAAAGAGTCCATATGGCTACACCTTC
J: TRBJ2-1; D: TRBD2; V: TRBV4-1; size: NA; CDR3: CASTPGLAGVSGNEQFF; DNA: TGCGCCAGCACCCCGGGACTAGCGGGGGTCTCGGGCAATGAGCAGTTCTTC
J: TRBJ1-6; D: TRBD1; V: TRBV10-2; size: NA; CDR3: CASSEPTDRNSYNSPLHF; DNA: TGCGCCAGCAGTGAGCCGACGGACAGGAACTCCTATAATTCACCCCTCCACTTT
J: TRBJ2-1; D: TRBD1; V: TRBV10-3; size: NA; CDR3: CAISGGQGHNEQFF; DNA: TGTGCCATCAGTGGGGGACAGGGTCACAATGAGCAGTTCTTC
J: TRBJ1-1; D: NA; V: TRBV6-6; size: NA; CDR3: CASTNTRATMNTEAFF; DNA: TGTGCCAGCACTAACACGAGAGCGACCATGAACACTGAAGCTTTCTTT
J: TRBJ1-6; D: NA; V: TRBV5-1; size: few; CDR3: CASSLERGPPNSPLHF; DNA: TGCGCCAGCAGCTTGGAACGAGGTCCTCCAAATTCACCCCTCCACTTT
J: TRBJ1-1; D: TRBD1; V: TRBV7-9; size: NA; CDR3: CASTLTGKNTEAFF; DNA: TGTGCCAGCACCTTGACAGGGAAGAACACTGAAGCTTTCTTT
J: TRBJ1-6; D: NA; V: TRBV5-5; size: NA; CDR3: CASSPFDTYNSPLHF; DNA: TGTGCCAGCAGCCCGTTTGACACCTATAATTCACCCCTCCACTTT
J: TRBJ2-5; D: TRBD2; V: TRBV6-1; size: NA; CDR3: CASRTSVETQYF; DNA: TGTGCCAGCAGGACTAGCGTAGAGACCCAGTACTTC
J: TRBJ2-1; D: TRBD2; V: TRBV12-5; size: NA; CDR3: CASGLTGGYLREQFF; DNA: TGTGCTAGTGGTTTGACCGGGGGGTACCTCCGGGAGCAGTTCTTC
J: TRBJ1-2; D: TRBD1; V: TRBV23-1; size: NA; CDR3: CASSQYAVCGQGARGYTF; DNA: TGCGCCAGCAGTCAATACGCCGTTTGCGGGCAGGGGGCGCGGGGCTACACCTTC
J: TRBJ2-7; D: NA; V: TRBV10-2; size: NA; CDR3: CATAEPGLVYEQYF; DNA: TGCGCCACCGCGGAACCCGGCCTCGTATACGAGCAGTACTTC
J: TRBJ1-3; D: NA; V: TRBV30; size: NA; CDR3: CAWSAREAGNTIYF; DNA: TGTGCCTGGAGTGCCAGGGAAGCTGGAAACACCATATATTTT
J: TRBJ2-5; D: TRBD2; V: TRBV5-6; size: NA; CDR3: CASSLIAGDQETQYF; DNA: TGTGCCAGCAGCTTGATAGCGGGGGACCAAGAGACCCAGTACTTC